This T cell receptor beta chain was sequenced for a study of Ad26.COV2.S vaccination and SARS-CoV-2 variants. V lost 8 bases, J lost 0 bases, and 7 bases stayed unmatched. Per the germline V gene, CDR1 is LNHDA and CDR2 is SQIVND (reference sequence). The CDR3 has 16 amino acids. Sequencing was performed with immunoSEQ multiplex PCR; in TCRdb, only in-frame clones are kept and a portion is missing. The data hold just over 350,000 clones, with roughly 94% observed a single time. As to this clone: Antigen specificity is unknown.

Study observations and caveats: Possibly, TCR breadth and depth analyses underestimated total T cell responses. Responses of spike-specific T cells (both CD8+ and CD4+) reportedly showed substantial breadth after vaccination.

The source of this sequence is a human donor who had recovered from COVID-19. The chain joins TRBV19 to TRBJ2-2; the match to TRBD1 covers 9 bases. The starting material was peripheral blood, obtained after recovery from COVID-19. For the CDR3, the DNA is TGTGCCAGTGGACGTACAGGGGGCGCGAACACCGGGGAGCTGTTTTTT. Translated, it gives CASGRTGGANTGELFF.